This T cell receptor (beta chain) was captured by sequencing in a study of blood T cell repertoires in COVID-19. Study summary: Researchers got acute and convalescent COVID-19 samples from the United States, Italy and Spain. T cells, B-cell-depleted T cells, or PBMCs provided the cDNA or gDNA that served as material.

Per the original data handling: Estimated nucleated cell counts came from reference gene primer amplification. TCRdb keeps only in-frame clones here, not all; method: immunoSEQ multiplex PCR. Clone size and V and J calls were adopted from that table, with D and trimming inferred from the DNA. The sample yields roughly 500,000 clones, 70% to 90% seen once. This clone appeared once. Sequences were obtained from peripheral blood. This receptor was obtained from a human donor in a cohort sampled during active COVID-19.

CDR3 DNA: TGTGCCTGGAGTGTAAGGTATTGGTCTGGGGAGCACTACGAGCAGTACTTC. Its protein is CAWSVRYWSGEHYEQYF. The V gene is TRBV30, the J gene TRBJ2-7; perhaps TRBD2 as D (5 bases). In germline, CDR1 is GTSNPN, CDR2 SVGIG (reference sequence). V was shortened by 0 bases and J by 3 bases, with 21 bases between the two germline ends. The CDR3 contains 17 residues. The full variable domain, its missing parts supplied by reference TRBV30 and TRBJ2-7, is SQTIHQWPATLVQPVGSPLSLECTVEGTSNPNLYWYRQAAGRGLQLLFYSVGIGQISSEVPQNLSASRPQDRQFILSSKKLLLSDSGFYLCAWSVRYWSGEHYEQYFGPGTRLTVT.